These 17 T cell receptor beta chains were all obtained from the same sample, sequenced in a study of graft-versus-host responses after intestinal transplantation. Some clones are missing from TCRdb's copy, which holds only in-frame ones; the method was immunoSEQ multiplex PCR. The repertoire holds roughly 99,000 clones, with 87% as singletons. What these receptors recognize is not known. Sequencing was performed on unstimulated CD4+ T cells sorted from spleen or lymph node cells, taken before transplant. All receptors derive from a human donor who was the organ donor for an intestinal transplant.

This chain links TRBV12-5 with TRBJ1-1, with D unclear. Germline CDR1 LGHNT, CDR2 FRNRAP. With 6 bases removed from V and 7 bases from J, the gap between germline ends came to 21 bases. The CDR3 totals 15 residues. CDR3 sequence: CASGSPRVRRIEAFF. The DNA for the CDR3 is TGTGCTAGTGGCTCCCCCAGAGTCAGACGGATTGAAGCTTTCTTT.

V usage is TRBV7-9 and J usage is TRBJ2-2; D gene uncertain. V was trimmed by 1 base and J by 3 bases, leaving 9 bases between them. Germline loops: CDR1 SEHNR, CDR2 FQNEAQ (reference sequence). This CDR3 comprises 15 residues. The CDR3 sequence is CASSLGRQHTGELFF. For the CDR3, the DNA is TGTGCCAGCAGCTTAGGTCGTCAGCACACCGGGGAGCTGTTTTTT.

V usage is TRBV2 and J usage is TRBJ1-5; 9 nucleotides align to TRBD1. The junction had 1 base not matched to a gene; V was cut back by 5 bases and J by 5 bases. The CDR3 covers 13 residues. CDR1 and CDR2 (germline): SNHLY, FYNNEI. The CDR3 loop reads CASSWTGDQPQHF. The DNA for the CDR3 is TGTGCCAGCAGTTGGACAGGGGATCAGCCCCAGCATTTT.

The gene calls are TRBV19 and TRBJ1-5; 8 positions agree with TRBD1. V lost 6 bases, J lost 5 bases, and 6 bases stayed unmatched. Germline assignment: CDR1 LNHDA and CDR2 SQIVND (reference sequence). CDR3 length: 14 residues. The CDR3 loop is CASRGGQVDQPQHF. The CDR3 region has the DNA TGTGCCAGTAGGGGGGGACAGGTGGATCAGCCCCAGCATTTT. The full variable domain, completed using reference TRBV19 and TRBJ1-5, is DGGITQSPKYLFRKEGQNVTLSCEQNLNHDAMYWYRQDPGQGLRLIYYSQIVNDFQKGDIAEGYSVSREKKESFPLTVTSAQKNPTAFYLCASRGGQVDQPQHFGDGTRLSIL.

The V and J genes are TRBV11-1 and TRBJ2-5, with D hard to call. V dropped 3 bases and J dropped 5 bases, with 10 bases sitting between them. CDR3 length equals 13 residues. Germline CDR1 reads SGHAT; CDR2 reads FQDESV (reference sequence). In DNA form, the CDR3 reads TGTGCCAGCAGCTTTGGTACCAGGGAGACCCAGTACTTC. Encoded protein: CASSFGTRETQYF. Variable domain in full (rest from reference TRBV11-1 and TRBJ2-5): EAEVAQSPRYKITEKSQAVAFWCDPISGHATLYWYRQILGQGPELLVQFQDESVVDDSQLPKDRFSAERLKGVDSTLKIQPAELGDSAMYLCASSFGTRETQYFGPGTRLLVL.

The V and J genes are TRBV5-8 and TRBJ2-7; tentatively, D is TRBD1 (5 bases). V lost 0 bases, J lost 3 bases, and 10 bases lay in between. This CDR3 is 14 amino acids long. The germline V gene encodes CDR1 SGHTS and CDR2 YDEGEE. CDR3 residues: CASSLAQGRYEQYF. The CDR3 nucleotides are TGTGCCAGCAGCTTGGCCCAGGGCCGCTACGAGCAGTACTTC.

The V and J genes are TRBV10-3 and TRBJ2-2; 12 bases are a match to TRBD1. V shed 7 bases and J 5 bases; nucleotides not matched to a gene: 2. This CDR3 has 14 amino acids. The germline V gene encodes CDR1 ENHRY and CDR2 SYGVKD. CDR3 amino acids: CAIMGQGATGELFF. DNA for the CDR3: TGTGCCATCATGGGACAGGGGGCAACCGGGGAGCTGTTTTTT.

The chain employs TRBV6-5 and TRBJ2-5, with a weak D call TRBD2 (5 bases). The CDR3 has 13 residues. Deletions cut 8 bases from V and 5 bases from J, with 15 bases between. Germline loops: CDR1 MNHEY, CDR2 SVGAGI. The CDR3 reads CASRAGSGETQYF. DNA for the CDR3: TGTGCCAGCCGGGCGGGTTCGGGGGAGACCCAGTACTTC.

CDR3 DNA: TGTGCCAGCAGCTTGTCGGGACAGAGTTGGGAGACCCAGTACTTC. Amino acid sequence: CASSLSGQSWETQYF. The rearrangement joins TRBV5-8 to TRBJ2-5; TRBD1 matches 7 bases. This CDR3 region has 15 residues. J gave up 5 bases and V 1 base, and 8 bases lay outside the gene matches. Germline V gives CDR1 SGHTS, CDR2 YDEGEE.

The chain combines TRBV11-2 with TRBJ1-6; TRBD1 aligns across 7 bases. With V trimmed by 4 bases and J by 9 bases, 6 bases remained unmatched. Germline CDR1 reads SGHAT; CDR2 reads FQNNGV. The CDR3 covers 14 residues. The CDR3 DNA sequence: TGTGCCAGCAGCTGGTTAGGGGGCAGTTCACCCCTCCACTTT. Encoded protein: CASSWLGGSSPLHF.

Only one count was recorded for this clone. The gene calls are TRBV18 and TRBJ2-1; D perhaps matches TRBD1 (6 bases). Germline loops: CDR1 KGHSH, CDR2 LQKENI. CDR3 size: 17 residues. Trimming removed 3 bases from V and 7 bases from J, with 22 bases in between. DNA of the CDR3: TGTGCCAGCTCACCTATGTCGGGCACAGGGTCTTGGAATGAGCAGTTCTTC. This encodes CASSPMSGTGSWNEQFF.

This clone turned up a few times. CDR3 in amino acids: CASRYTMIGTGELFF. As DNA, the CDR3 is TGTGCCAGCAGATATACTATGATCGGCACCGGGGAGCTGTTTTTT. The chain has TRBV5-5 and TRBJ2-2; unclear D gene. Germline CDR1 SGHKS, CDR2 YYEKEE (reference sequence). V lost 5 bases and J 4 bases, leaving 15 bases between the germline ends. The CDR3 loop spans 15 amino acids. The entire variable domain, with the rest obtained from reference TRBV5-5 and TRBJ2-2, is as follows: DAGVTQSPTHLIKTRGQQVTLRCSPISGHKSVSWYQQVLGQGPQFIFQYYEKEERGRGNFPDRFSARQFPNYSSELNVNALLLGDSALYLCASRYTMIGTGELFFGEGSRLTVL.

The chain combines TRBV6-5 with TRBJ1-2; D gene unclear. Trimming took off 4 bases at V and 8 bases at J, with 17 bases between the two ends. Germline V CDR1 and CDR2: MNHEY, SVGAGI. The CDR3 contains 14 residues. The CDR3 sequence is CASSSSPGPWGYTF. The CDR3 coding sequence is TGTGCCAGCAGTTCTTCTCCGGGTCCTTGGGGCTACACCTTC.

The chain carries TRBV10-3 and TRBJ2-3; 8 bases are shared with TRBD2. Germline CDR1 reads ENHRY; CDR2 reads SYGVKD. The CDR3 runs 17 residues. V shed 0 bases and J 2 bases; nucleotides not matched to a gene: 7. The CDR3 sequence: CAISESAGAGATDTQYF. DNA for the CDR3: TGTGCCATCAGTGAGTCCGCAGGAGCGGGGGCCACAGATACGCAGTATTTT.

V usage is TRBV6-5 and J usage is TRBJ2-1; tentatively, D is TRBD2 (6 bases). This CDR3 is built from 16 residues. Trimming removed 0 bases from V and 2 bases from J, with 11 bases in between. Per the germline V gene, CDR1 is MNHEY and CDR2 is SVGAGI. The CDR3 reads CASSYSTGLPYNEQFF. The CDR3 coding sequence is TGTGCCAGCAGTTACTCGACGGGACTCCCCTACAATGAGCAGTTCTTC.

The chain couples TRBV6-6 to TRBJ1-4; D call uncertain. V lost 6 bases to trimming and J lost 4 bases, with 3 bases between them. Per the germline V gene, CDR1 is MNHNY and CDR2 is SVGAGI (reference sequence). This CDR3 comprises 11 residues. The CDR3, as DNA: TGTGCCAGCAGATATAATGAAAAACTGTTTTTT. Encoded protein: CASRYNEKLFF.

The chain combines TRBV7-9 with TRBJ1-4; D remains ambiguous. Trimming cost V 1 base and J 5 bases, with 11 bases left between them. The length of the CDR3 is 15 residues. The germline V gene has CDR1 SEHNR and CDR2 FQNEAQ (reference sequence). The CDR3 protein is CASSLDRPRNEKLFF. CDR3 coding DNA: TGTGCCAGCAGCTTAGATCGACCGAGAAATGAAAAACTGTTTTTT.